This passage covers 8 T cell receptor beta chains from one sample sequenced in a study of PD-1 blockade in classical Hodgkin lymphoma. Every patient was affected by relapse after autologous stem cell transplantation, while exposure to brentuximab vedotin was not uniform. Negative selection with magnetic separation was used to purify CD4+ T cells from thawed PBMCs. Clones were sequenced by immunoSEQ multiplex PCR, and TCRdb holds only the in-frame ones, with some missing. The sample records about 27,000 clones, about 74% being singletons. The source was CD4+ T cells from blood, collected at baseline. These TCRs come from a human donor with classical Hodgkin lymphoma.

V is TRBV7-8 and J is TRBJ1-5; 11 bases align to TRBD1. Germline CDR1 SGHVS, CDR2 FQNEAQ. The V segment lost 5 bases and the J segment 5 bases; nucleotides outside the gene matches: 5. CDR3 length: 15 amino acids. CDR3 nucleotides: TGTGCCAGCAGCCCTAGGACAGGGGGCTATCAGCCCCAGCATTTT. Translation gives CASSPRTGGYQPQHF.

J is TRBJ2-7 and V is TRBV10-2, with D maybe TRBD2 (6 bases). V lost 8 bases and J lost 2, with 19 bases in between. The CDR3 length is 15 residues. Germline V gives CDR1 WSHSY, CDR2 SAAADI. As DNA, the CDR3 is TGCGCCAGCCTGGACGCAGGGAGGAGGGCCTACGAGCAGTACTTC. Residues: CASLDAGRRAYEQYF.

V and J are TRBV7-9 and TRBJ2-1; TRBD2 aligns across 8 bases. Trimming at V came to 3 bases and at J to 8 bases, leaving 3 bases not matched to a gene. In germline, CDR1 is SEHNR, CDR2 FQNEAQ (reference sequence). The CDR3 has 13 amino acids. The CDR3 bases are TGTGCCAGCAGCTTGAGCGGGGGTGATGAGCAGTTCTTC. This gives the protein CASSLSGGDEQFF.

The V call is TRBV21-1, the J call TRBJ2-3; the table's TRBD2 call for D was not verified on the DNA. TRBV21-1 is given as a pseudogene. The CDR3 extends over 20 amino acids. CDR3 region: CASSKARGTSGETRTDTQYF. The CDR3 bases are TGTGCCAGCAGCAAAGCGCGAGGGACTAGCGGGGAAACCCGCACAGATACGCAGTATTTT.

This clone was found once. The chain links TRBV5-4 to TRBJ2-4, with 7 nucleotides matching TRBD1. The ends lost 4 bases at V and 0 bases at J; junction bases unmatched: 7. CDR3 length: 16 residues. Per the germline V gene, CDR1 is SGHNT and CDR2 is YYREEE (reference sequence). CDR3 sequence reads: CASSETGPTAKNIQYF. CDR3 nucleotides: TGTGCCAGCAGCGAGACAGGGCCTACAGCCAAAAACATTCAGTACTTC.

The chain joins TRBV18 to TRBJ2-7; tentative D call: TRBD2 (6 bases). Germline loops: CDR1 KGHSH, CDR2 LQKENI. The ends were cut back, 2 bases at V and 0 bases at J, with 11 bases in the middle. CDR3 size: 15 residues. CDR3 nucleotides: TGTGCCAGCTCACCAATTCGGGGGATCTCCTACGAGCAGTACTTC. The encoded protein is CASSPIRGISYEQYF.

The genes are TRBV11-2 and TRBJ1-2; D not resolved. V gave up 5 bases and J gave up 5 bases, with 15 bases separating them. This CDR3 has 14 residues. Germline V CDR1 and CDR2: SGHAT, FQNNGV. The CDR3 here is CASSGNPGLYGYTF. The CDR3 DNA sequence: TGTGCCAGCAGCGGCAATCCGGGTCTTTATGGCTACACCTTC.

The V call is TRBV5-1, the J call TRBJ1-1; 9 positions agree with TRBD1. The V and J ends lost 1 base and 5 bases, in that order; junction bases with no gene match: 3. The CDR3 covers 14 residues. Germline values: CDR1 SGHRS, CDR2 YFSETQ. CDR3 region: CASSLTGGETEAFF. In DNA, the CDR3 is TGCGCCAGCAGCTTGACAGGGGGCGAGACTGAAGCTTTCTTT.